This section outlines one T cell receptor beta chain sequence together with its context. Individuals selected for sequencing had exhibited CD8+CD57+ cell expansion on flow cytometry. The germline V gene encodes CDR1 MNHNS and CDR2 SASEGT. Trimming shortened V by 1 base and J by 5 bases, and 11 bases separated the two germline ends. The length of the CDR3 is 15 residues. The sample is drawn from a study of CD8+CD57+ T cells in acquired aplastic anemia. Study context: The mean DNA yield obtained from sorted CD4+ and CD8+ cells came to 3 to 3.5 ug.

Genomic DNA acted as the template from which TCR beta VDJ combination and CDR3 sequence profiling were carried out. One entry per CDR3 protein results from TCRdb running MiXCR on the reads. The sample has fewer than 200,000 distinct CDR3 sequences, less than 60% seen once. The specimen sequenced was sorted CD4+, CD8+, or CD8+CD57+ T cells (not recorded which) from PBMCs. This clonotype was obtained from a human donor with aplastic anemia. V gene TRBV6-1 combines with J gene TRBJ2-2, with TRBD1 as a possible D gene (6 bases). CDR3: CASSEDRVKTGELFF. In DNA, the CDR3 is TGTGCCAGCAGTGAAGACAGGGTAAAAACCGGGGAGCTGTTTTTT.